This TCR beta chain was captured by sequencing in a study of blood T cell repertoires in COVID-19. Study overall: Whether acute or convalescent, the COVID-19 samples came from the United States, Italy and Spain. T cells, B-cell-depleted T cells, or PBMCs provided the cDNA or gDNA that served as material.

The authors' processing: Amplified reference gene primers provided the basis for estimating nucleated cell counts. The assay was immunoSEQ multiplex PCR, and TCRdb's table has in-frame clones only and misses some. V, J and clone size reflect that table, while D and trimming were determined from the DNA. The data contain 20,000 to 25,000 clones, around 82% of them singletons. The specimen was peripheral blood. The clonotype comes from a man aged 35-49 years with acute or convalescent COVID-19.

In DNA, the CDR3 is TGTGCCAGCAGGGGGCCCGGGGAGCTGTTTTTT. It specifies CASRGPGELFF. The V call is TRBV6-5, the J call TRBJ2-2; weak D call: TRBD1 (5 bases). V was shortened by 6 bases and J by 6 bases, with 5 bases between the two germline ends. This CDR3 spans 11 amino acids. Germline CDR1 and CDR2: MNHEY and SVGAGI.